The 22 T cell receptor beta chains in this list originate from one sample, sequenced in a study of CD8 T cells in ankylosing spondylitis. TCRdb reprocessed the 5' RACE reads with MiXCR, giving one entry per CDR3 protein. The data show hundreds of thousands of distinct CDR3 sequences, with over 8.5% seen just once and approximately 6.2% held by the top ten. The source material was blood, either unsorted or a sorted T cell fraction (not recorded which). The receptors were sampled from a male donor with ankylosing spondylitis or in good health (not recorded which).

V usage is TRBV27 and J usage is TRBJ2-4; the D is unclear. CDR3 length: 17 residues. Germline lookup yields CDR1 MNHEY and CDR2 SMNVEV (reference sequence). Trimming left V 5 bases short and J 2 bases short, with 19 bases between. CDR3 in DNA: TGTGCCAGCAGTCAAGCCCCTCCGATCCTAACCAAAAACATTCAGTACTTC. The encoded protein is CASSQAPPILTKNIQYF.

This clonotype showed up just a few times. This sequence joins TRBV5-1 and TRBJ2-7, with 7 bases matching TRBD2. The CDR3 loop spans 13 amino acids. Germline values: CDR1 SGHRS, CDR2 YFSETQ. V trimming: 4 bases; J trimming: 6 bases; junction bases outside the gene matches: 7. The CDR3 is CASSRSGEGEQYF. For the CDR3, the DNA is TGCGCCAGCAGCCGCTCGGGGGAGGGCGAGCAGTACTTC. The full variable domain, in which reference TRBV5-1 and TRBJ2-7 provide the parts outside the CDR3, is KAGVTQTPRYLIKTRGQQVTLSCSPISGHRSVSWYQQTPGQGLQFLFEYFSETQRNKGNFPGRFSGRQFSNSRSEMNVSTLELGDSALYLCASSRSGEGEQYFGPGTRLTVT.

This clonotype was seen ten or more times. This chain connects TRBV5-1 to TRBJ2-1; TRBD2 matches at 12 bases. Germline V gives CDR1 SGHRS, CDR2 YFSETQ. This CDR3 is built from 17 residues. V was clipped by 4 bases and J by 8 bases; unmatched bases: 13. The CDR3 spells CASSLRLAGAPRDEQFF. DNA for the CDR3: TGCGCCAGCAGCCTTAGACTAGCGGGAGCCCCCCGGGATGAGCAGTTCTTC.

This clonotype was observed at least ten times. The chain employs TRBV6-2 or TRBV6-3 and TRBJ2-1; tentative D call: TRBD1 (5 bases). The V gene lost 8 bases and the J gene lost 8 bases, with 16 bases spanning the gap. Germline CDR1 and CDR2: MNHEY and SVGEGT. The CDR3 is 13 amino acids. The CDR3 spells CASALGRGDEQFF. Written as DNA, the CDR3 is TGTGCCAGCGCTCTCGGTAGGGGCGATGAGCAGTTCTTC.

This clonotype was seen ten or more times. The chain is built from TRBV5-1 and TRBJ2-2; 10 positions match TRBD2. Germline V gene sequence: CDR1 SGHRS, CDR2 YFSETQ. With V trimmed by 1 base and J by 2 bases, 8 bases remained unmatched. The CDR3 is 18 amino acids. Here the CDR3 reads CASSLSPSGRTNTGELFF. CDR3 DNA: TGCGCCAGCAGCTTGTCGCCTAGCGGGAGAACTAACACCGGGGAGCTGTTTTTT. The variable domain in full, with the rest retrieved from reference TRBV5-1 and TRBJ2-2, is KAGVTQTPRYLIKTRGQQVTLSCSPISGHRSVSWYQQTPGQGLQFLFEYFSETQRNKGNFPGRFSGRQFSNSRSEMNVSTLELGDSALYLCASSLSPSGRTNTGELFFGEGSRLTVL.

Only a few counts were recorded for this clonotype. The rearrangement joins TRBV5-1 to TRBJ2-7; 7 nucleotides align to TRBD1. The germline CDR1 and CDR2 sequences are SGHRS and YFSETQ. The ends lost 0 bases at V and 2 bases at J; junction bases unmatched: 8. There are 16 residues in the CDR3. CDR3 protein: CASSLGGQARTYEQYF. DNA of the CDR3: TGCGCCAGCAGCTTGGGCGGACAGGCAAGAACCTACGAGCAGTACTTC.

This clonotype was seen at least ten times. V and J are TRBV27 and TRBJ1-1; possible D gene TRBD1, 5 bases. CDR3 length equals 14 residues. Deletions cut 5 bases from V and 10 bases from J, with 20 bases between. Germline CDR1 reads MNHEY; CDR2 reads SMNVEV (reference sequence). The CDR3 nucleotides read TGTGCCAGCAGTGCCTCGGCCGGGGGTTTTACAGCTTTCTTT. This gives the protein CASSASAGGFTAFF.

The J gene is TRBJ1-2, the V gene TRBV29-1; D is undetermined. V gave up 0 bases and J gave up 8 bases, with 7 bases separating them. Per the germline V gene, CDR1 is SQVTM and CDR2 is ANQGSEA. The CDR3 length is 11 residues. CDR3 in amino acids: CSVEELVGYTF. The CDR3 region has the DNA TGCAGCGTTGAAGAATTGGTCGGCTACACCTTC.

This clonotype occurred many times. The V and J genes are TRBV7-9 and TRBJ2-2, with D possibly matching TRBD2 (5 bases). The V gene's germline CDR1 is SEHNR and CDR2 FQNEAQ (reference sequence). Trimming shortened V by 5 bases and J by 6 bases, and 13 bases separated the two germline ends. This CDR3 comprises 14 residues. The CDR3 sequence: CASSPPGSSGELFF. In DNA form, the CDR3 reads TGTGCCAGCAGCCCCCCTGGGAGTTCCGGGGAGCTGTTTTTT.

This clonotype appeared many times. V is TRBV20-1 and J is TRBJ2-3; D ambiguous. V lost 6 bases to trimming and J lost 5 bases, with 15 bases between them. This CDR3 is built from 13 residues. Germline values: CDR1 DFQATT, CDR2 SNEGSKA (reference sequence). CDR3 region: CSADEPVIDTQYF. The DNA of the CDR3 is TGCAGTGCAGACGAACCCGTTATAGATACGCAGTATTTT.

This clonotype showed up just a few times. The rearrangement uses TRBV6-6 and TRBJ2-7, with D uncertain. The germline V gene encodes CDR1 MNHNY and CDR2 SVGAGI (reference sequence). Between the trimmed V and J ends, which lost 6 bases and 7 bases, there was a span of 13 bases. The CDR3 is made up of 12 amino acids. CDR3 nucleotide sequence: TGTGCCAGCAGGGCAAGCTCCGTGGAGCAGTACTTC. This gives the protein CASRASSVEQYF.

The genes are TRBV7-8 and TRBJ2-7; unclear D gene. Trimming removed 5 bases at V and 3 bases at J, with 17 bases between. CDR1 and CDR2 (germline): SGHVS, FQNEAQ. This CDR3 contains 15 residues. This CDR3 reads CASSPRPPVLYEQYF. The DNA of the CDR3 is TGTGCCAGCAGCCCCAGACCCCCGGTCCTCTACGAGCAGTACTTC.

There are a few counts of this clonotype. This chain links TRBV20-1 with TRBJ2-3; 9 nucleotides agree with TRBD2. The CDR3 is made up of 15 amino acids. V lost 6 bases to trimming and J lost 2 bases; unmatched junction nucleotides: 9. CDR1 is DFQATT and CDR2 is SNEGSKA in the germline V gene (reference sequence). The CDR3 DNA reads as TGCAGTGCCCGGGGGGCTAGCGGGACCACAGATACGCAGTATTTT. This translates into CSARGASGTTDTQYF.

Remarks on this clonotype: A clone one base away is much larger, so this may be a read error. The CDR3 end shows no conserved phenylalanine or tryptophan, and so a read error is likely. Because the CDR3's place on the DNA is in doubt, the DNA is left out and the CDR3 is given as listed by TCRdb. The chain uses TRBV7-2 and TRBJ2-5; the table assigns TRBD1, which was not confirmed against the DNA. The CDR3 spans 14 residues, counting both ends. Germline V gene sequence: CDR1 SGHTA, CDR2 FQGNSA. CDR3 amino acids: CASSPGTGIKTRYS.

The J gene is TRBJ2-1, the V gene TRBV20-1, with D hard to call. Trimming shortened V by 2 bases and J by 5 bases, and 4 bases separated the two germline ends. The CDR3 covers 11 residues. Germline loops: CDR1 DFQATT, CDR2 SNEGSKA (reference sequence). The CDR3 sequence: CSARMDNEQFF. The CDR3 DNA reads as TGCAGTGCTAGAATGGACAATGAGCAGTTCTTC.

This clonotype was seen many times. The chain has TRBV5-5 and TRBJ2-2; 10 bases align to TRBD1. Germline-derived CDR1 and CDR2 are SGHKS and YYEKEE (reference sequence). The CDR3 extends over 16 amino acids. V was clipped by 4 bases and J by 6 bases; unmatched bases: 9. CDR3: CASSPGTGDRSGELFF. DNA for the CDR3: TGTGCCAGCAGCCCCGGGACAGGGGATAGGTCCGGGGAGCTGTTTTTT.

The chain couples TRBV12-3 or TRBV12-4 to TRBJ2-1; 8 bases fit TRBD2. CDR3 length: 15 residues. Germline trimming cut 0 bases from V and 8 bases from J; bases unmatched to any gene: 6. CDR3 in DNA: TGTGCCAGCAGTTTAGCCGGGCCGGGAGGGTATGAGCAGTTCTTC. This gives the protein CASSLAGPGGYEQFF.

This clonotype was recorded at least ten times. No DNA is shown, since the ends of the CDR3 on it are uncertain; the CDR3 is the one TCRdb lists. The CDR3 sequence: CASSKIWGAGNYGYTF. The chain is built from TRBV21-1 and TRBJ1-2; the table's D gene call, TRBD1, was not cross checked with the DNA. TRBV21-1 is termed a pseudogene. Including both end residues, the CDR3 is 16 amino acids long.

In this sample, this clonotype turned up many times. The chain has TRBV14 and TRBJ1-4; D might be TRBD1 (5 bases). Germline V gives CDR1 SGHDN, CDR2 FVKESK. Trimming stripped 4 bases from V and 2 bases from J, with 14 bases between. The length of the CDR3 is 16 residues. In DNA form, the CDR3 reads TGTGCCAGCAGCCTTTGGCGGGACGGCACTAATGAAAAACTGTTTTTT. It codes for CASSLWRDGTNEKLFF.

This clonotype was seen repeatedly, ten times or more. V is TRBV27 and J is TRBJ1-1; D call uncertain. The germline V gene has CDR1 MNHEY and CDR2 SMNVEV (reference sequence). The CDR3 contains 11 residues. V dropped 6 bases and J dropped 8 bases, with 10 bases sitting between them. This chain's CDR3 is CASRIGPEAFF. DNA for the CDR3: TGTGCCAGCAGGATAGGCCCCGAAGCTTTCTTT.

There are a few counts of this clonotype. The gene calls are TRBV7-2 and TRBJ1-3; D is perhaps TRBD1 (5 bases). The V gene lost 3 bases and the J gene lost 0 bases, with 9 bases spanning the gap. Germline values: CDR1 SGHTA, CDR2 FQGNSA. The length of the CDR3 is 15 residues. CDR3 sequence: CASSLTVSSGNTIYF. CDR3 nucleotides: TGTGCCAGCAGCTTGACAGTTAGCTCTGGAAACACCATATATTTT.

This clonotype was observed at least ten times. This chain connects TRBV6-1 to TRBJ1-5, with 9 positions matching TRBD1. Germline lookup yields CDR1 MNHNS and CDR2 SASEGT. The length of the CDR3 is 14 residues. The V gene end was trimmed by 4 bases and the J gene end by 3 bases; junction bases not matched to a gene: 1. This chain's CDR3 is CASSGDRANQPQHF. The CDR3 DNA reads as TGTGCCAGCAGTGGGGACAGGGCCAATCAGCCCCAGCATTTT.